These 20 T cell receptor beta chains originate from one sample sequenced in a study of memory CD4+ T cells and cytomegalovirus serostatus. Single viable CD3+CD4+CD8-CD45RO+ cells were sorted as the memory CD4+ T cells. Produced via immunoSEQ multiplex PCR; TCRdb's table is partial and in-frame only. The sample shows about 41,000 clones, 75% to 85% of them seen only once. Sequenced: memory CD4+ T cells from blood. The receptor set was obtained from an adult in good health and CMV-seronegative.

In its sample, this clone was seen a few times. The gene calls are TRBV7-2 and TRBJ1-3; no clear D gene. The CDR3 totals 14 residues. Trimming shortened V by 4 bases and J by 2 bases, and 9 bases separated the two germline ends. Germline lookup yields CDR1 SGHTA and CDR2 FQGNSA. CDR3 sequence (DNA): TGTGCCAGCAGCTACGACATGACTGGAAACACCATATATTTT. It translates to CASSYDMTGNTIYF. The full variable domain, its missing parts supplied by reference TRBV7-2 and TRBJ1-3, is GAGVSQSPSNKVTEKGKDVELRCDPISGHTALYWYRQSLGQGLEFLIYFQGNSAPDKSGLPSDRFSAERTGGSVSTLTIQRTQQEDSAVYLCASSYDMTGNTIYFGEGSWLTVV.

This clone has only one observation. The chain has TRBV28 and TRBJ1-2; tentatively, D is TRBD1 (5 bases). The V gene lost 2 bases and the J gene lost 4 bases, with 14 bases spanning the gap. The V gene's germline CDR1 is MDHEN and CDR2 SYDVKM. The CDR3 totals 15 residues. The CDR3 is CASSLNAGIGYGYTF. The CDR3 region has the DNA TGTGCCAGCAGTTTAAACGCAGGGATCGGCTATGGCTACACCTTC.

The rearrangement uses TRBV6-4 and TRBJ1-2; perhaps TRBD1 as D (5 bases). Trimming took 5 bases from V and 7 from J, leaving 17 bases between them. CDR3 length equals 14 residues. Germline CDR1 MRHNA, CDR2 SNTAGT. The CDR3 region is CASSPSRAGTGYTF. The CDR3 coding sequence is TGTGCCAGCAGTCCAAGCAGGGCGGGGACTGGCTACACCTTC.

This clone was detected only once. J is TRBJ2-2 and V is TRBV6-1; D possibly corresponds to TRBD2 (5 bases). This CDR3 is built from 14 residues. The germline V and J ends were trimmed by 6 bases and 0 bases, with 8 bases remaining between them. Per the germline V gene, CDR1 is MNHNS and CDR2 is SASEGT. The CDR3 nucleotides read TGTGCCAGCAGACGGGAACCGAACACCGGGGAGCTGTTTTTT. This sequence encodes CASRREPNTGELFF.

The chain combines TRBV7-3 with TRBJ2-5; 7 bases fit TRBD1. Germline loops: CDR1 SGHTA, CDR2 FQGTGA. The J segment lost 5 bases and the V segment lost 5 bases, leaving 5 bases of the junction unmatched. CDR3 length equals 13 residues. The CDR3 region is CASSEDRAETQYF. CDR3 in DNA: TGTGCCAGCAGCGAAGACAGGGCCGAGACCCAGTACTTC. Drawing the rest from reference TRBV7-3 and TRBJ2-5, the complete variable domain is GAGVSQTPSNKVTEKGKYVELRCDPISGHTALYWYRQSLGQGPEFLIYFQGTGAADDSGLPNDRFFAVRPEGSVSTLKIQRTERGDSAVYLCASSEDRAETQYFGPGTRLLVL.

This clone was observed a handful of times. The genes are TRBV7-2 and TRBJ1-1, with 9 bases lining up with TRBD1. The CDR3 contains 16 residues. Trimming cost V 6 bases and J 1 base; bases outside gene matches: 9. Germline CDR1 reads SGHTA; CDR2 reads FQGNSA. CDR3 nucleotide sequence: TGTGCCAGCAGGTCGCCTGACAGGGGGGCGAACACTGAAGCTTTCTTT. This translates into CASRSPDRGANTEAFF.

CDR3 in amino acids: CARRVSGGSSISTDTQYF. The CDR3 nucleotides read TGTGCCAGAAGGGTGTCGGGCGGTAGCAGTATTAGCACAGATACGCAGTATTTT. The chain employs TRBV5-3 and TRBJ2-3; D is undetermined. TRBV5-3 falls under the ORF class, with uncertain function. The V and J ends lost 5 bases and 0 bases respectively, with 22 bases between them. CDR3 length: 18 residues.

This clone was counted once. This sequence joins TRBV5-4 and TRBJ1-6; D may be TRBD1 (6 bases). V was trimmed by 2 bases and J by 2 bases, leaving 11 bases between them. The CDR3 contains 16 residues. CDR1 SGHNT and CDR2 YYREEE come from the germline V gene (reference sequence). The CDR3 spells CASSLGGGAYNSPLHF. The CDR3 DNA sequence: TGTGCCAGCAGCTTAGGGGGTGGCGCCTATAATTCACCCCTCCACTTT.

The chain links TRBV28 to TRBJ1-1; TRBD1 matches 7 bases. CDR1 and CDR2 from the germline V gene are MDHEN and SYDVKM. V trimming: 6 bases; J trimming: 4 bases; junction bases outside the gene matches: 8. The CDR3 is 14 amino acids. CDR3 protein: CASRRRGQSTEAFF. CDR3 DNA: TGTGCCAGCAGACGGAGGGGGCAGAGCACTGAAGCTTTCTTT.

The genes are TRBV6-5 and TRBJ1-5; 7 nucleotides align to TRBD1. The CDR3 totals 15 residues. J lost 2 bases, V lost 9 bases, and 10 bases had no gene match. The germline CDR1 and CDR2 sequences are MNHEY and SVGAGI. In nucleotides, the CDR3 is TGTGCCAGTCGTTCCCAGGGGGGAGGCAATCAGCCCCAGCATTTT. Its translation is CASRSQGGGNQPQHF.

The chain carries TRBV9 and TRBJ2-7; D gene unclear. Looked up from germline, CDR1 is SGDLS and CDR2 is YYNGEE. V dropped 0 bases and J dropped 0 bases, with 7 bases sitting between them. The CDR3 totals 14 residues. CDR3 protein: CASSVGVSSYEQYF. The CDR3 coding sequence is TGTGCCAGCAGCGTAGGGGTGAGCTCCTACGAGCAGTACTTC.

V is TRBV27 and J is TRBJ2-3; TRBD2 aligns across 8 bases. Germline V CDR1 and CDR2: MNHEY, SMNVEV (reference sequence). The CDR3 loop spans 13 amino acids. J gave up 2 bases and V 7 bases, and 2 bases lay outside the gene matches. The CDR3 region is CASKRGNTDTQYF. DNA for the CDR3: TGTGCCAGCAAGCGGGGGAACACAGATACGCAGTATTTT.

This clone occurred a few times. The V gene is TRBV7-3, the J gene TRBJ1-1; D gene unclear. The CDR3 totals 14 residues. Trimming cost V 5 bases and J 4 bases, with 14 bases left between them. Germline V CDR1 and CDR2: SGHTA, FQGTGA. CDR3 nucleotide sequence: TGTGCCAGCAGCCCCGGGTCAGCGATCACTGAAGCTTTCTTT. It codes for CASSPGSAITEAFF.

CDR3 in amino acids: CASSEGGGLGNEQFF. In DNA, the CDR3 is TGTGCCAGCAGTGAGGGAGGGGGATTGGGCAATGAGCAGTTCTTC. V gene TRBV2 combines with J gene TRBJ2-1; D may be TRBD2 (7 bases). There are 15 residues in the CDR3. The germline gives CDR1 SNHLY, CDR2 FYNNEI. Trimming left V 3 bases short and J 6 bases short, with 15 bases between.

This chain links TRBV19 with TRBJ1-5; 10 positions agree with TRBD1. V dropped 1 base and J dropped 9; count of bases not matched to a gene: 3. CDR1 and CDR2 from the germline V gene are LNHDA and SQIVND (reference sequence). The CDR3 is 14 residues long. The CDR3 protein is CASSIGTGGPPQHF. As DNA, the CDR3 is TGTGCCAGTAGTATAGGGACAGGGGGGCCGCCCCAGCATTTT.

The J gene is TRBJ2-3, the V gene TRBV29-1, with D possibly being TRBD2 (5 bases). Germline V gene sequence: CDR1 SQVTM, CDR2 ANQGSEA. Between the trimmed V and J ends, which lost 3 bases and 4 bases, there was a span of 11 bases. This CDR3 is 13 amino acids long. The DNA of the CDR3 is TGCAGCGTTGATACGCTAGCAGCAGATACGCAGTATTTT. Protein product: CSVDTLAADTQYF.

The chain couples TRBV11-2 to TRBJ1-3; D is possibly TRBD1 (6 bases). CDR3 size: 17 residues. CDR1 is SGHAT, CDR2 FQNNGV, per germline. V gave up 5 bases and J gave up 0 bases, with 17 bases separating them. In nucleotides, the CDR3 is TGTGCCAGCAGCGAAAGACAGGCCCCCTTCTCTGGAAACACCATATATTTT. Protein product: CASSERQAPFSGNTIYF.

A single count supports this clone. Mismatch with germline at one junction end may stem from a read error. The V and J genes are TRBV7-7 and TRBJ2-2; D gene unclear. Germline CDR1 is SSHAT and CDR2 is FNYEAQ (reference sequence). The CDR3 runs 15 residues. This CDR3 is CASSQDPGPTGELFF. The CDR3 DNA reads TGTGCTAGCAGCCAGGACCCCGGGCCCACCGGGGAGCTGTTTTTT.

As DNA, the CDR3 is TGCGCCAGCAGCTCCTCGGAAGCGGAAGCCAGAGCCCACACAGATACGCAGTATTTT. It encodes CASSSSEAEARAHTDTQYF. The V call is TRBV5-1, the J call TRBJ2-3; D possibly corresponds to TRBD2 (5 bases). The CDR3 consists of 19 residues. With 3 bases removed from V and 2 bases from J, the gap between germline ends came to 25 bases. From germline, CDR1 is SGHRS and CDR2 YFSETQ.

CDR3 residues: CASSEGTGGYQPQHF. CDR3 bases: TGTGCCAGCAGTGAGGGGACAGGGGGCTATCAGCCCCAGCATTTT. V gene TRBV2 combines with J gene TRBJ1-5, with 12 bases that match TRBD1. The germline V gene encodes CDR1 SNHLY and CDR2 FYNNEI. The CDR3 is made up of 15 amino acids. Trimming cost V 3 bases and J 5 bases; bases outside gene matches: 2.